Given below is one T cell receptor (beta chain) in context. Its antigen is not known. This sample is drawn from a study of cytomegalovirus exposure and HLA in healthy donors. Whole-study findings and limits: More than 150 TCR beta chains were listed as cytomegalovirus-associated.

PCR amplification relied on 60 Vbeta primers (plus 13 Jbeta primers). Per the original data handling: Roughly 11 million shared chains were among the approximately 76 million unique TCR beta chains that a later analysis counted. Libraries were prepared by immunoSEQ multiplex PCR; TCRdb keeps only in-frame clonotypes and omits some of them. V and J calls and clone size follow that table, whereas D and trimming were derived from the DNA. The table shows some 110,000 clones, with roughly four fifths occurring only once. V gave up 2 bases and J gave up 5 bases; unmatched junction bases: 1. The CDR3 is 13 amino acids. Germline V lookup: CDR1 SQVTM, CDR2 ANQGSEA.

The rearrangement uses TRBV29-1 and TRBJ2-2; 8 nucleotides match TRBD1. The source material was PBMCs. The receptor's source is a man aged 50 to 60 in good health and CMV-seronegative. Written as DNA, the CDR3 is TGCAGCGTTGAACAGGGGGCAACCGGGGAGCTGTTTTTT. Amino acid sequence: CSVEQGATGELFF.